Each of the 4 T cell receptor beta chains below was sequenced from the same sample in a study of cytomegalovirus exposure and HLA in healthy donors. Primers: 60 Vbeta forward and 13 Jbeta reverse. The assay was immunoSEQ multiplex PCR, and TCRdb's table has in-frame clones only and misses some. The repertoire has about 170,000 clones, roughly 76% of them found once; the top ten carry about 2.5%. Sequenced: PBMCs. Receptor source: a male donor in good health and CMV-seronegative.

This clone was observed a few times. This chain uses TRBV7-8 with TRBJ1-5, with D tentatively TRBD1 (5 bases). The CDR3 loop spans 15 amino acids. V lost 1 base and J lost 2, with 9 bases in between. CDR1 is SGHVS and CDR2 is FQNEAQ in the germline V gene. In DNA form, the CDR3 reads TGTGCCAGCAGCTTAGAAAGCAGGGGCAATCAGCCCCAGCATTTT. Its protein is CASSLESRGNQPQHF.

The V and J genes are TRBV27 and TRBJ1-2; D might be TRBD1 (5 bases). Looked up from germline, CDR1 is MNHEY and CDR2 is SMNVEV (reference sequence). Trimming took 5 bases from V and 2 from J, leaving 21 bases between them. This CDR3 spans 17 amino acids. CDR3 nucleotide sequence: TGTGCCAGCAGTACCGTTCCGAGACAGTATGGCAACTATGGCTACACCTTC. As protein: CASSTVPRQYGNYGYTF.

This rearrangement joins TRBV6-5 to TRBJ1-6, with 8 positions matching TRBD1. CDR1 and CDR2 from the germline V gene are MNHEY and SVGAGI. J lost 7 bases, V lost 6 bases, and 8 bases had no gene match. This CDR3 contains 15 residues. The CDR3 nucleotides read TGTGCCAGCAGACAGGGGGTCGGTTCGAATTCACCCCTCCACTTT. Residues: CASRQGVGSNSPLHF.

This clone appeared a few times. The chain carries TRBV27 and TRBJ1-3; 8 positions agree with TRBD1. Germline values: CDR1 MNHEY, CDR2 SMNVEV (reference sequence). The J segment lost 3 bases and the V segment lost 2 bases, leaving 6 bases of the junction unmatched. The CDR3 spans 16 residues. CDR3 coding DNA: TGTGCCAGCAGTTTACGCCAGGGGGCTTATGGAAACACCATATATTTT. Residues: CASSLRQGAYGNTIYF.